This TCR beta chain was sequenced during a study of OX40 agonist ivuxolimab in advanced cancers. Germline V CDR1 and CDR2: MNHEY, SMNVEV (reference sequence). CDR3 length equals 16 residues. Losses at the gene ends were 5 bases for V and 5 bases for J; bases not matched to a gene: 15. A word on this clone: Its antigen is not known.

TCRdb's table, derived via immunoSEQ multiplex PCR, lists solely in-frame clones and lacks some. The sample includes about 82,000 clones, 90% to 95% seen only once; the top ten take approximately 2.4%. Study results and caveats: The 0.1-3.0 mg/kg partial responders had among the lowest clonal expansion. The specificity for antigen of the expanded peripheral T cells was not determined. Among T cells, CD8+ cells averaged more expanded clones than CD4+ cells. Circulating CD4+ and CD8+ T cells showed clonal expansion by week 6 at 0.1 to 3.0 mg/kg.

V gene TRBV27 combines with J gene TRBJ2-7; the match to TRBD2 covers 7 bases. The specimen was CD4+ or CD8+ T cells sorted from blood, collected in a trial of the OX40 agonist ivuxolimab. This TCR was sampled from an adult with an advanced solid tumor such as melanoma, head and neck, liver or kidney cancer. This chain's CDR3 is CASSPNSGGRRNEQYF. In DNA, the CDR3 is TGTGCCAGCAGTCCGAACTCGGGGGGAAGGAGGAACGAGCAGTACTTC.